The T cell receptor beta chain described here comes from a study of chemoradiotherapy in HPV16-positive cancers. On the study more broadly: Candidate HPV-specific clones and shared TCR motifs came from two HPV16-positive patients. Study outcomes and limitations: In HPV16-positive patients, HPV-responsive T-cell expansion tracked better recurrence-free survival.

Concerning this clone: Its antigen is unidentified.

Over chemoradiotherapy, repertoires were sampled more than once. This table comes from immunoSEQ multiplex PCR, and its TCRdb copy is limited to in-frame clones, with some not included. This sample yields about 68,000 clones, of which about nine tenths are seen a single time; 4% to 5% belongs to the top ten. Trimming cost V 3 bases and J 4 bases; bases outside gene matches: 3. The CDR3 is 15 amino acids. Germline CDR1 MNHEY, CDR2 SVGAGI. The chain joins TRBV6-5 to TRBJ2-2; TRBD1 matches 9 bases. The sequence was collected from a human donor with HPV-associated anogenital cancer. Specimen: blood, collected from a patient who underwent chemoradiotherapy. DNA for the CDR3: TGTGCCAGCAGTTATCAGGGACAGGGCACCGGGGAGCTGTTTTTT. Translation: CASSYQGQGTGELFF.